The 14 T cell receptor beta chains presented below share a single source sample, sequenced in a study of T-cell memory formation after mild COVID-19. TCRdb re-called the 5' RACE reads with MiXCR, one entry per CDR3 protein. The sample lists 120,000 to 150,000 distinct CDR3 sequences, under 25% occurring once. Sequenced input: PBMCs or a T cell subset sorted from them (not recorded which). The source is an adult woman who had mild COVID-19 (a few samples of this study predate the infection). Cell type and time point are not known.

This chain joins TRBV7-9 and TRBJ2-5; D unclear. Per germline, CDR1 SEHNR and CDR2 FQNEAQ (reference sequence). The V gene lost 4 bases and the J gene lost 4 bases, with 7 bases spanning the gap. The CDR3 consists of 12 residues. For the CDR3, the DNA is TGTGCCAGCAGCTCCCGGTCAGAGACCCAGTACTTC. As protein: CASSSRSETQYF. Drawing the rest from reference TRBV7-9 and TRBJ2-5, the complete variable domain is DTGVSQNPRHKITKRGQNVTFRCDPISEHNRLYWYRQTLGQGPEFLTYFQNEAQLEKSRLLSDRFSAERPKGSFSTLEIQRTEQGDSAMYLCASSSRSETQYFGPGTRLLVL.

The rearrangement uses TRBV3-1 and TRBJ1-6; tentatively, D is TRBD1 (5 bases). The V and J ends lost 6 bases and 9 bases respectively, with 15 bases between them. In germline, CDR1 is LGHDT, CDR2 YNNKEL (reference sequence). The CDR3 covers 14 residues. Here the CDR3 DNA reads TGTGCCAGCAGAGATACCCCAGGGAGTTCACCCCTCCACTTT. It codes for CASRDTPGSSPLHF.

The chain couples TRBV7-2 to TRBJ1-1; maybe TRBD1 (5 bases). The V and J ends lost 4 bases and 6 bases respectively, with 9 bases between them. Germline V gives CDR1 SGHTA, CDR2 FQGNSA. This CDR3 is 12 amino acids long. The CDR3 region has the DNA TGTGCCAGCAGCTGGAGGGGTTCTGAAGCTTTCTTT. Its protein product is CASSWRGSEAFF.

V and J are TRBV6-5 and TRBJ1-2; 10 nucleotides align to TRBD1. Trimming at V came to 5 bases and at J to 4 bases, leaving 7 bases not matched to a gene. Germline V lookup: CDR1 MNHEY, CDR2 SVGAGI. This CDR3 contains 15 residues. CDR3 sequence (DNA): TGTGCCAGCAGTAAGACTGACAGGGGGCTCTATGGCTACACCTTC. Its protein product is CASSKTDRGLYGYTF.

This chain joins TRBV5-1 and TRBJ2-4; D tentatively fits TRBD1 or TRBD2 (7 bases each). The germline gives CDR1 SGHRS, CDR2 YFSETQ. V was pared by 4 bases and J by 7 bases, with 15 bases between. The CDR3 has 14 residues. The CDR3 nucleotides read TGCGCCAGCAGCATCCGACAGGGAGGGAACATTCAGTACTTC. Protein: CASSIRQGGNIQYF.

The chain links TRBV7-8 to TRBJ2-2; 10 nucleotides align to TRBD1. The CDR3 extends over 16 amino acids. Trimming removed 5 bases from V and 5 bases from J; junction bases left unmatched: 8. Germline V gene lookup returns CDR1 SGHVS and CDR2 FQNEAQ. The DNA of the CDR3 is TGTGCCAGCAGCATCCAGGGGACAGGGGTTACCGGGGAGCTGTTTTTT. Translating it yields CASSIQGTGVTGELFF.

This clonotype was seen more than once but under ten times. The CDR3, as DNA: TGTGCCAGCAGTCCGACGCGGACTAGCCGAGGGATCACAGATACGCAGTATTTT. It translates to CASSPTRTSRGITDTQYF. The chain couples TRBV27 to TRBJ2-3, with 8 bases that match TRBD2. Germline V gene sequence: CDR1 MNHEY, CDR2 SMNVEV (reference sequence). There are 18 residues in the CDR3. The V gene end was trimmed by 5 bases and the J gene end by 2 bases; junction bases not matched to a gene: 15.

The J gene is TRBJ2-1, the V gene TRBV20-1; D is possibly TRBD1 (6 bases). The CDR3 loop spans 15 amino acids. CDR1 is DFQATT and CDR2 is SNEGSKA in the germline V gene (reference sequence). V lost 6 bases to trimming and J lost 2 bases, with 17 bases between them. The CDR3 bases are TGCAGTGCCCCGGAGGAGAGGGGGACCTACAATGAGCAGTTCTTC. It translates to CSAPEERGTYNEQFF.

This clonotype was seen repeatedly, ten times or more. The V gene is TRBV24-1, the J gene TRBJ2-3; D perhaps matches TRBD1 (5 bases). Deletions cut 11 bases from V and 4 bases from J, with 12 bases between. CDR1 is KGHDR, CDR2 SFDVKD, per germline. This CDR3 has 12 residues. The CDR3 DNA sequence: TGTGCCATCGCCAGGGTACCAGATACGCAGTATTTT. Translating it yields CAIARVPDTQYF.

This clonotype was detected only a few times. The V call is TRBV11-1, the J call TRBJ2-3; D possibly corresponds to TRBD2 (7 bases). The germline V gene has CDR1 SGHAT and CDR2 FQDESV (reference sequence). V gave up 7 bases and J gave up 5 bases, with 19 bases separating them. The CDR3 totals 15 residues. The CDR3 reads CASMLGGALGDTQYF. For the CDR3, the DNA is TGTGCCAGCATGTTAGGGGGGGCCTTGGGAGATACGCAGTATTTT.

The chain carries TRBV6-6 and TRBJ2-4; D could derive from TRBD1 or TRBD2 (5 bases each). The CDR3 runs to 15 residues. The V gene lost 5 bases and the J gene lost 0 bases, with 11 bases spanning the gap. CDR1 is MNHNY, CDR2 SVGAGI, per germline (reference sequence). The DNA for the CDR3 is TGTGCCAGCAGTCCCGGGACCGTAGCCAAAAACATTCAGTACTTC. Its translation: CASSPGTVAKNIQYF.

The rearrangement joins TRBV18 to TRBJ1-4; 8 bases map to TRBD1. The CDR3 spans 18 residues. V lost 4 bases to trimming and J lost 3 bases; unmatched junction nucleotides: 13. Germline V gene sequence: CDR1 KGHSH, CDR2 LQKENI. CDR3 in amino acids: CASSLNLVQGAANEKLFF. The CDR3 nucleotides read TGTGCCAGCTCACTAAATCTGGTCCAGGGGGCCGCTAATGAAAAACTGTTTTTT.

CDR3 sequence (DNA): TGTGCCAGCAGTTTAGGCGGGAGAACTGACGAGCAGTACTTC. This codes for CASSLGGRTDEQYF. The chain carries TRBV28 and TRBJ2-7, with 7 bases that match TRBD2. CDR3 length equals 14 residues. CDR1 and CDR2 (germline): MDHEN, SYDVKM. V shed 2 bases and J 5 bases; nucleotides not matched to a gene: 6.

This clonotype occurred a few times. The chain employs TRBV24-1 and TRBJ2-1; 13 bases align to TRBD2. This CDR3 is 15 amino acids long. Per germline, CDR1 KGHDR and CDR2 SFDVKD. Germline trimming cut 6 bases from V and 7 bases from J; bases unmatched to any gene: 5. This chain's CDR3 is CATSQLAGGLNEQFF. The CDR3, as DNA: TGTGCCACCAGTCAACTAGCGGGAGGGCTAAATGAGCAGTTCTTC.